The 24 T cell receptor beta chains in this list originate from one sample, sequenced in a study of blood T cell repertoires in COVID-19. Assay used: immunoSEQ multiplex PCR; TCRdb lists only in-frame clones, some missing. Found here are approximately 100,000 clones, around 87% of them singletons; the top ten hold roughly 14%. Sequenced material: peripheral blood. These receptors were obtained from a man aged 45-65 years with acute or convalescent COVID-19.

For this clone: The same CDR3 arises from other DNA sequences in this sample as well. The chain carries TRBV20-1 and TRBJ2-1, with D hard to call. CDR3 length: 11 residues. Looked up from germline, CDR1 is DFQATT and CDR2 is SNEGSKA (reference sequence). The V end lost 1 base, the J end lost 9 bases, and 7 bases lay between the germline ends. CDR3 amino acids: CSARASGEQFF. DNA for the CDR3: TGCAGTGCTAGAGCTTCCGGTGAGCAGTTCTTC.

V is TRBV10-1 and J is TRBJ2-1, with 12 bases lining up with TRBD2. The CDR3 sequence is 16 residues long. The V segment lost 3 bases and the J segment 10 bases; nucleotides outside the gene matches: 10. Germline lookup yields CDR1 WNHNN and CDR2 SYGVQD (reference sequence). CDR3 amino acids: CASSDGLAGWGKEQFF. DNA of the CDR3: TGCGCCAGCAGTGATGGACTAGCGGGATGGGGTAAAGAGCAGTTCTTC.

Points on this clone: A junction end diverges from the germline sequence, so it may reflect a read error. V usage is TRBV12-5 and J usage is TRBJ1-5; perhaps TRBD1 as D (6 bases). The CDR3 loop spans 14 amino acids. From germline, CDR1 is LGHNT and CDR2 FRNRAP. The chain's CDR3 is CARGGGGRLQPQHF. The CDR3 nucleotides are TGTGCTCGTGGCGGGGGGGGGCGCCTTCAGCCCCAGCATTTT. The full variable domain, completed using reference TRBV12-5 and TRBJ1-5, is DARVTQTPRHKVTEMGQEVTMRCQPILGHNTVFWYRQTMMQGLELLAYFRNRAPLDDSGMPKDRFSAEMPDATLATLKIQPSEPRDSAVYFCARGGGGRLQPQHFGDGTRLSIL.

The J gene is TRBJ1-5, the V gene TRBV18; weak D call: TRBD1 (5 bases). The germline CDR1 and CDR2 sequences are KGHSH and LQKENI. The CDR3 is 16 amino acids. The V and J ends lost 3 bases and 7 bases respectively, with 19 bases between them. The CDR3 sequence is CASSPGGMKHDQPQHF. The CDR3 bases are TGTGCCAGCTCACCCGGGGGAATGAAGCACGACCAGCCCCAGCATTTT. Drawing the rest from reference TRBV18 and TRBJ1-5, the complete variable domain is NAGVMQNPRHLVRRRGQEARLRCSPMKGHSHVYWYRQLPEEGLKFMVYLQKENIIDESGMPKERFSAEFPKEGPSILRIQQVVRGDSAAYFCASSPGGMKHDQPQHFGDGTRLSIL.

J is TRBJ2-5 and V is TRBV18, with D maybe TRBD2 (5 bases). Trimming shortened V by 4 bases and J by 1 base, and 7 bases separated the two germline ends. Germline CDR1 is KGHSH and CDR2 is LQKENI. The CDR3 is made up of 13 amino acids. The CDR3 coding sequence is TGTGCCAGCTCACGAGGGATCCAAGAGACCCAGTACTTC. Protein sequence: CASSRGIQETQYF.

The chain couples TRBV11-3 to TRBJ2-5; 8 bases fit TRBD2. The ends lost 5 bases at V and 4 bases at J; junction bases unmatched: 15. The germline V gene has CDR1 SGHNT and CDR2 YENEEA. The CDR3 length is 17 residues. CDR3 DNA: TGTGCCAGCAGCAACCCCCGGACTAGCAGAGAAGGAGAGACCCAGTACTTC. This sequence encodes CASSNPRTSREGETQYF.

The chain is built from TRBV19 and TRBJ1-6, with D perhaps TRBD1 (5 bases). The ends were cut back, 3 bases at V and 8 bases at J, with 17 bases in the middle. Germline assignment: CDR1 LNHDA and CDR2 SQIVND (reference sequence). The CDR3 contains 16 residues. This chain's CDR3 is CASSIRAYPPDSPLHF. CDR3 coding DNA: TGTGCCAGTAGTATCAGGGCCTACCCCCCGGATTCACCCCTCCACTTT. Variable domain in full (rest from reference TRBV19 and TRBJ1-6): DGGITQSPKYLFRKEGQNVTLSCEQNLNHDAMYWYRQDPGQGLRLIYYSQIVNDFQKGDIAEGYSVSREKKESFPLTVTSAQKNPTAFYLCASSIRAYPPDSPLHFGNGTRLTVT.

This chain's CDR3 is CASSGREGQYF. CDR3 nucleotide sequence: TGTGCCAGCAGCGGAAGGGAGGGGCAGTACTTC. The V and J genes are TRBV2 and TRBJ2-7; 7 bases agree with TRBD2. From germline, CDR1 is SNHLY and CDR2 FYNNEI. The V segment lost 6 bases and the J segment 9 bases; nucleotides outside the gene matches: 5. The CDR3 sequence is 11 residues long.

The CDR3 DNA is TGTGCCAGTAGTACCGGGACTAGCGGGAGCGCCCTTCTCCGAGAGACCCAGTACTTC. The encoded protein is CASSTGTSGSALLRETQYF. The V gene is TRBV19, the J gene TRBJ2-5; 14 positions match TRBD2. The CDR3 loop spans 19 amino acids. Losses at the gene ends were 4 bases for V and 4 bases for J; bases not matched to a gene: 14. The germline CDR1 and CDR2 sequences are LNHDA and SQIVND (reference sequence).

This clone was detected only once. The chain is built from TRBV15 and TRBJ1-4; TRBD1 matches 7 bases. The CDR3 runs 14 residues. The V gene's germline CDR1 is LNHNV and CDR2 YYDKDF (reference sequence). V shed 4 bases, J shed 7 bases, and the junction held 6 bases outside the gene matches. The CDR3 loop is CATSTRQGTEKLFF. Here the CDR3 DNA reads TGTGCCACCAGCACCCGACAGGGTACTGAAAAACTGTTTTTT.

The chain uses TRBV5-5 and TRBJ1-5; perhaps TRBD1 as D (6 bases). CDR1 is SGHKS, CDR2 YYEKEE, per germline (reference sequence). V dropped 5 bases and J dropped 7 bases, with 19 bases sitting between them. The CDR3 loop spans 15 amino acids. CDR3 region: CASRFDLGAVQPQHF. The CDR3 nucleotides are TGTGCCAGCAGGTTCGACTTGGGGGCAGTCCAGCCCCAGCATTTT.

In DNA, the CDR3 is TGTGCCAGCAGCTATACAGGGTACTATGGCTACACCTTC. It is translated as CASSYTGYYGYTF. The rearrangement uses TRBV7-2 and TRBJ1-2, with D possibly TRBD1 on 6 matching bases. Germline lookup yields CDR1 SGHTA and CDR2 FQGNSA. Trimming left V 4 bases short and J 3 bases short, with 9 bases between. The CDR3 is 13 residues long.

This clone has a single count. The chain links TRBV19 to TRBJ2-5, with D perhaps TRBD1 (5 bases). The germline V gene encodes CDR1 LNHDA and CDR2 SQIVND (reference sequence). The CDR3 is 16 amino acids. V lost 6 bases, J lost 2 bases, and 19 bases lay in between. CDR3 sequence: CASRGRWAELQETQYF. Written as DNA, the CDR3 is TGTGCCAGTAGGGGGCGTTGGGCGGAGCTACAAGAGACCCAGTACTTC.

The chain carries TRBV27 and TRBJ2-1; 7 positions agree with TRBD2. This CDR3 is 15 amino acids long. Germline V gene data show CDR1 as MNHEY and CDR2 as SMNVEV (reference sequence). V dropped 2 bases and J dropped 4; count of bases not matched to a gene: 5. CDR3 sequence (DNA): TGTGCCAGCAGTTTAGGCGGGACTACGTACAATGAGCAGTTCTTC. This codes for CASSLGGTTYNEQFF.

The genes are TRBV3-1 (or the pseudogene TRBV3-2) and TRBJ2-2, with TRBD2 matching 7 bases. The CDR3 totals 16 residues. The ends lost 4 bases at V and 4 bases at J; junction bases unmatched: 9. Germline V gene data show CDR1 as LGHDT and CDR2 as YNNKEL (reference sequence). CDR3: CASSPFRGGSTGELFF. As DNA, the CDR3 is TGTGCCAGCAGCCCATTTAGAGGCGGGAGCACCGGGGAGCTGTTTTTT.

This clone was counted a single time. The genes are TRBV29-1 and TRBJ2-5, with D possibly TRBD2 on 5 matching bases. There are 14 residues in the CDR3. CDR1 and CDR2 from the germline V gene are SQVTM and ANQGSEA. V lost 6 bases, J lost 5 bases, and 19 bases lay in between. Here the CDR3 reads CSVLEATRGETQYF. The CDR3 DNA reads TGCAGCGTCCTGGAGGCTACGCGAGGGGAGACCCAGTACTTC.

The rearrangement links TRBV29-1 to TRBJ2-1, with D uncertain. Trimming pared 3 bases from V and 0 bases from J, leaving 3 bases between. Germline CDR1 SQVTM, CDR2 ANQGSEA. The CDR3 has 12 residues. The CDR3 nucleotides read TGCAGCGTTGACAGCTCCTACAATGAGCAGTTCTTC. Its protein product is CSVDSSYNEQFF.

V is TRBV30 and J is TRBJ1-2, with 9 bases lining up with TRBD1. The V gene end was trimmed by 5 bases and the J gene end by 5 bases; junction bases not matched to a gene: 6. The CDR3 length is 13 residues. Germline CDR1 reads GTSNPN; CDR2 reads SVGIG (reference sequence). CDR3 in DNA: TGTGCCTGGCACCGACAGGGGGAGTATGGCTACACCTTC. It codes for CAWHRQGEYGYTF.

The rearrangement uses TRBV30 and TRBJ2-1; 8 nucleotides match TRBD2. V was pared by 3 bases and J by 7 bases, with 5 bases of the junction left unmatched. The CDR3 is made up of 13 amino acids. Looked up from germline, CDR1 is GTSNPN and CDR2 is SVGIG (reference sequence). The CDR3 loop is CAWRSGSRNEQFF. The CDR3 DNA reads as TGTGCCTGGAGGAGCGGGAGCCGGAATGAGCAGTTCTTC.

V usage is TRBV3-1 (or the pseudogene TRBV3-2) and J usage is TRBJ2-1; D possibly corresponds to TRBD1 (5 bases). Germline V gives CDR1 LGHDT, CDR2 YNNKEL (reference sequence). This CDR3 comprises 15 residues. V lost 1 base to trimming and J lost 13 bases, with 20 bases between them. The CDR3 protein is CASSQGFGHRRLQFF. The CDR3 DNA is TGTGCCAGCAGCCAAGGCTTTGGACACCGACGTTTACAGTTCTTC.

This sequence joins TRBV5-1 and TRBJ1-4, with 7 bases matching TRBD1. The CDR3 extends over 14 amino acids. In germline, CDR1 is SGHRS, CDR2 YFSETQ. Losses at the gene ends were 4 bases for V and 8 bases for J; bases not matched to a gene: 8. CDR3 sequence (DNA): TGCGCCAGCAGCCCTGGACAGGCAATAGAAAAACTGTTTTTT. Its protein product is CASSPGQAIEKLFF.

The CDR3 DNA reads as TGTGCCAGCAGCTTGGGTTGGGGGGGTCGGACTGAAGCTTTCTTT. Translated, it gives CASSLGWGGRTEAFF. The genes are TRBV7-2 and TRBJ1-1; possibly TRBD1 for D (5 bases). V dropped 3 bases and J dropped 5 bases, with 16 bases sitting between them. The CDR3 covers 15 residues. CDR1 SGHTA and CDR2 FQGNSA come from the germline V gene.

The genes are TRBV30 and TRBJ1-4, with 8 bases lining up with TRBD1. Germline V gene lookup returns CDR1 GTSNPN and CDR2 SVGIG (reference sequence). V lost 4 bases to trimming and J lost 7 bases; unmatched junction nucleotides: 17. The CDR3 extends over 17 amino acids. The chain's CDR3 is CAWNAGTGKLGGEKLFF. The CDR3 DNA follows: TGTGCCTGGAACGCCGGGACAGGAAAGTTGGGGGGTGAAAAACTGTTTTTT.

V is TRBV5-8 and J is TRBJ1-2, with 8 bases aligning to TRBD1. The CDR3 totals 16 residues. V shed 0 bases and J 3 bases; nucleotides not matched to a gene: 7. Germline lookup yields CDR1 SGHTS and CDR2 YDEGEE. This chain's CDR3 is CASSLDPGQGDYGYTF. The CDR3 nucleotides read TGTGCCAGCAGCTTGGACCCCGGACAGGGAGACTATGGCTACACCTTC.